These T cell receptor beta chains were read from a single sample in a study of technical replicates of blood from several donors. Some clones are missing from TCRdb's copy, which holds only in-frame ones; the method was immunoSEQ multiplex PCR. The sample has 9,500 to 15,000 clones, almost 95% seen once. Sequences were obtained from PBMCs. These receptors came from a human donor in good health. Both conserved end residues are part of each CDR3. The order of the fields is V gene, clone size, D gene, J gene, CDR3 protein, CDR3 DNA. D genes are given only for firm matches. Only some rows state a clone size, as once, few, many or a class for expanded clones.

>TRBV19|.|TRBD1|TRBJ1-5
CASSHRQGAGPQHF
TGTGCCAGTAGTCACCGACAGGGGGCAGGGCCCCAGCATTTT
>TRBV19|.|.|TRBJ2-1
CASSIPGTYNEQFF
TGTGCCAGTAGTATCCCCGGGACTTACAATGAGCAGTTCTTC
>TRBV5-1|.|.|TRBJ1-2
CASSGGGREYGYTF
TGCGCCAGCTCCGGCGGGGGAAGGGAGTATGGCTACACCTTC
>TRBV30|few|.|TRBJ1-5
CAWSQGIGNQPQHF
TGTGCCTGGAGCCAGGGTATCGGCAATCAGCCCCAGCATTTT
>TRBV9|.|.|TRBJ2-1
CASSTWGEKYNEQFF
TGTGCCAGCAGTACGTGGGGGGAGAAGTACAATGAGCAGTTCTTC
>TRBV11-2|.|.|TRBJ2-7
CASSLYEGPYEQYF
TGTGCCAGCAGCCTCTATGAGGGCCCCTACGAGCAGTACTTC
>TRBV5-6|.|.|TRBJ1-2
CASSLWGTPYGYTF
TGTGCCAGCAGCTTGTGGGGCACTCCCTATGGCTACACCTTC
>TRBV4-2|.|TRBD1|TRBJ1-4
CASRPQDRGEGNEKLFF
TGTGCCAGCAGGCCCCAGGACAGGGGGGAGGGTAATGAAAAACTGTTTTTT
>TRBV18|.|.|TRBJ2-7
CASSPDTHYEQYF
TGTGCCAGCTCACCCGACACCCACTACGAGCAGTACTTC
>TRBV7-8|.|TRBD1|TRBJ1-4
CASSFTSGTGGGGLFF
TGTGCCAGCAGCTTTACTAGCGGGACAGGGGGAGGTGGACTGTTTTTT
>TRBV2|.|.|TRBJ2-2
CASSQWGLNTGELFF
TGTGCCAGCAGTCAATGGGGGCTTAACACCGGGGAGCTGTTTTTT
>TRBV18|.|.|TRBJ2-5
CASSPHTKETQYF
TGTGCCAGCTCACCACACACGAAAGAGACCCAGTACTTC
>TRBV28|.|TRBD2|TRBJ2-7
CASSFLTSGSEQYF
TGTGCCAGCAGTTTTTTGACTAGCGGGAGCGAGCAGTACTTC
>TRBV28|.|.|TRBJ2-3
CASSLSPGLGSHTDTQYF
TGTGCCAGCAGTTTATCGCCGGGGCTCGGGAGTCACACAGATACGCAGTATTTT
>TRBV6-4|.|TRBD1|TRBJ1-5
CASSDYRDRAQQPQHF
TGTGCCAGCAGTGATTACCGGGACAGGGCCCAACAGCCCCAGCATTTT
>TRBV5-1|.|.|TRBJ2-7
CASRTPDSYEQYF
TGCGCCAGCAGAACTCCTGACTCCTACGAGCAGTACTTC
>TRBV5-1|.|TRBD1|TRBJ1-1
CASSSSQGKTEAFF
TGCGCCAGCAGCTCTTCACAGGGGAAAACTGAAGCTTTCTTT
>TRBV6-1|.|.|TRBJ2-7
CASSEGDSTSEQYF
TGTGCCAGCAGTGAAGGTGACAGTACCTCTGAGCAGTACTTC
>TRBV7-8|.|.|TRBJ1-5
CASSLGTGAPAPQHF
TGTGCCAGCAGCTTAGGTACTGGGGCCCCCGCGCCCCAGCATTTT
>TRBV28|.|.|TRBJ1-5
CASSPLIGQPQHF
TGTGCCAGCAGTCCTCTCATCGGTCAGCCCCAGCATTTT
>TRBV4-2|.|TRBD1|TRBJ1-2
CASSQEKQGARGYTF
TGTGCCAGCAGCCAAGAAAAACAGGGGGCTCGTGGCTACACCTTC
>TRBV6-1|.|TRBD2|TRBJ2-7
CASSGAGAHEQYF
TGTGCCAGCAGTGGAGCGGGAGCCCACGAGCAGTACTTC
>TRBV30|.|TRBD1|TRBJ2-3
CAWRRDRASDTQYF
TGTGCCTGGCGCCGGGACAGGGCATCAGATACGCAGTATTTT
>TRBV5-1|.|.|TRBJ2-7
CASSPDREGFEQYF
TGCGCCAGCAGCCCGGACAGGGAGGGTTTCGAGCAGTACTTC
>TRBV28|.|TRBD1|TRBJ1-5
CASTPWGQINQPQHF
TGTGCCAGCACCCCATGGGGACAGATCAATCAGCCCCAGCATTTT
>TRBV6-5|.|.|TRBJ1-1
CASTPVGGVNTEAFF
TGTGCCAGCACGCCGGTCGGGGGTGTGAACACTGAAGCTTTCTTT
>TRBV15|once|.|TRBJ1-1
CATSRDRIIGDTEAFF
TGTGCCACCAGCAGAGATCGGATCATAGGGGACACTGAAGCTTTCTTT
>TRBV6-4|.|.|TRBJ2-2
CASSDSQATGELFF
TGTGCCAGCAGTGACTCACAGGCCACCGGGGAGCTGTTTTTT
>TRBV5-1|.|TRBD1|TRBJ2-5
CASSDGTGGLPETQYF
TGCGCCAGCAGCGACGGGACAGGGGGACTCCCGGAGACCCAGTACTTC
>TRBV25-1|few|.|TRBJ1-1
CASRGGNTEAFF
TGTGCCAGCAGAGGAGGGAACACTGAAGCTTTCTTT